This T cell receptor beta chain was sequenced in a study of regulatory T cells in long-lasting Graves disease. Points from the study as a whole: Authors noted too few samples as a limitation.

This clonotype was counted ten times or more. Its antigen remains unknown. Trimming left V 0 bases short and J 4 bases short, with 12 bases between. In germline, CDR1 is SNHLY, CDR2 FYNNEI. The length of the CDR3 is 15 residues. For TCR beta, libraries came from iRepertoire HTBI primers and Arm-PCR of CDR3 regions. Using its own MiXCR run on the multiplex PCR reads, TCRdb lists one record per CDR3 protein. The table shows 450,000 to 500,000 distinct CDR3 sequences, with around 15% occurring only once. Time point defined: newly diagnosed GD, antithyroid drugs for less than 3 months. There was RNA extracted from PBMCs, and the TCR library was made from it. Patients met American Thyroid Association criteria for Graves' disease. This same sample was also taken into another study, of T cells in Graves' hyperthyroidism and ophthalmopathy. That paper states: The HTBI primer set drove a first-round RT-PCR of the TCR CDR3. Before onset, ophthalmopathy was predicted by the model a median approximately 6.7 months earlier.

The chain employs TRBV2 and TRBJ2-5; D is ambiguous. The receptor comes from a man aged 35 to 55 with Graves disease. Sequenced material: peripheral blood mononuclear cells (PBMCs), taken at new diagnosis, from a patient treated with antithyroid drugs. CDR3 nucleotides: TGTGCCAGCAGTGAAGCGCCTCTAAATGCAGAGACCCAGTACTTC. It translates to CASSEAPLNAETQYF.